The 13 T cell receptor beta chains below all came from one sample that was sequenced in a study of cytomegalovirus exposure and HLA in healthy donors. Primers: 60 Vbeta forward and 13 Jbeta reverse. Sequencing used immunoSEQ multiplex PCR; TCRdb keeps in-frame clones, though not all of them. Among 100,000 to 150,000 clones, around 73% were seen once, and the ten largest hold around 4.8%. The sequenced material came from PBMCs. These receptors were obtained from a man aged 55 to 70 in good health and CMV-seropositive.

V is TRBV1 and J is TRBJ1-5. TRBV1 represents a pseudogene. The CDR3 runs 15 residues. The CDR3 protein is CTSSRGGQSNQPQHF. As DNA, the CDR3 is TGCACCAGCAGCCGAGGCGGGCAGAGCAATCAGCCCCAGCATTTT.

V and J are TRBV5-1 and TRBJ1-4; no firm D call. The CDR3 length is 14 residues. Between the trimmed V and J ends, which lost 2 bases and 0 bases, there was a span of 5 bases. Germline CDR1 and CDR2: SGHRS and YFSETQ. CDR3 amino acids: CASSFTTTNEKLFF. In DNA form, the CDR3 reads TGCGCCAGCAGCTTCACAACAACTAATGAAAAACTGTTTTTT.

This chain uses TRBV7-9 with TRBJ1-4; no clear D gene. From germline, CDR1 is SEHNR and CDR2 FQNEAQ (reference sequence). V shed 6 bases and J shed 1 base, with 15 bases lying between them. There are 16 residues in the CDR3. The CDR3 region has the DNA TGTGCCAGCAGTTCAGCTCTCGGGATAACTAATGAAAAACTGTTTTTT. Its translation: CASSSALGITNEKLFF.

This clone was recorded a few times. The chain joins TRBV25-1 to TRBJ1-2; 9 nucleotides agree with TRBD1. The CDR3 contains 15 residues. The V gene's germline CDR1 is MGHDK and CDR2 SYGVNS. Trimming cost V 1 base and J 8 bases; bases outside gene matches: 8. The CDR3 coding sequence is TGTGCCAGCAGTGAATTTTTGGGACAGGGTACGGGCTACACCTTC. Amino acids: CASSEFLGQGTGYTF.

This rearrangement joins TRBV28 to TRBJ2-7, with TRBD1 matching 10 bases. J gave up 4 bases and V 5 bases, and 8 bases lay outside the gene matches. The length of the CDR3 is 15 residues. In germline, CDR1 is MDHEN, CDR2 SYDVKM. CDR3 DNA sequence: TGTGCCAGCAGTCCCCTCGGGACAGGGGATTACGAGCAGTACTTC. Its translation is CASSPLGTGDYEQYF.

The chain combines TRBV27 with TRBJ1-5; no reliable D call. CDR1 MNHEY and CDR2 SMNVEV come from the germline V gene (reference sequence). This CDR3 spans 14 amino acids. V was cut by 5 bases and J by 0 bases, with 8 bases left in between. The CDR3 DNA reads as TGTGCCAGCAGTCCCGGTTATAGCAATCAGCCCCAGCATTTT. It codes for CASSPGYSNQPQHF.

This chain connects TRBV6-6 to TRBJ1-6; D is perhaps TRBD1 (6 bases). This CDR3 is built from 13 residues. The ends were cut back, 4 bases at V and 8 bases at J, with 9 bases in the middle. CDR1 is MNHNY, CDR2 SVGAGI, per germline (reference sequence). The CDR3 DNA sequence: TGTGCCAGCAGTTCGAACAGGGATTCACCCCTCCACTTT. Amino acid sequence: CASSSNRDSPLHF.

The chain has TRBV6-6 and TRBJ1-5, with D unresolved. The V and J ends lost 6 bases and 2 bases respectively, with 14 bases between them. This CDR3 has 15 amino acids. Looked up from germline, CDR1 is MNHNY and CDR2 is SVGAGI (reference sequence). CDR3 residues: CASRTSGLGNQPQHF. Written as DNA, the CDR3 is TGTGCCAGCAGAACCTCAGGTTTGGGCAATCAGCCCCAGCATTTT.

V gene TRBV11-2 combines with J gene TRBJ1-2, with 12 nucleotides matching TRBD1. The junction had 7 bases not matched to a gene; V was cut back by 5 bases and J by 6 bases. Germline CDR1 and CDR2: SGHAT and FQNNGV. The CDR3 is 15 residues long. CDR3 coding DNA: TGTGCCAGCAGCATTACGGGACAGGGGGCCAATGGCTACACCTTC. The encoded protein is CASSITGQGANGYTF.

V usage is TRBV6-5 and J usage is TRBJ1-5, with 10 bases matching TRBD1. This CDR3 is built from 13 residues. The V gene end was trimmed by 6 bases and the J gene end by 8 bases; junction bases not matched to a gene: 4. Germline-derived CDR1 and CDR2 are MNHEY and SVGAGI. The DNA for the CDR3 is TGTGCCAGCAGCGGACAGGGGGGAGAGCCCCAGCATTTT. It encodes CASSGQGGEPQHF.

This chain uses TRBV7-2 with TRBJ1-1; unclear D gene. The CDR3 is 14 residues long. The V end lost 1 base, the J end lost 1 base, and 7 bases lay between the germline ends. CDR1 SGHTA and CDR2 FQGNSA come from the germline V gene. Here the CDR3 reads CASSLDPRNTEAFF. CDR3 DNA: TGTGCCAGCAGCTTAGACCCGAGGAACACTGAAGCTTTCTTT.

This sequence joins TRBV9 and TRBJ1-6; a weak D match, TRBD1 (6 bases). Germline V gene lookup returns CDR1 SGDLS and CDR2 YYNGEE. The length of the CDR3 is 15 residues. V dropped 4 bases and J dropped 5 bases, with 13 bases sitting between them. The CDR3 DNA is TGTGCCAGCAGCTACCGGGGGGCTAATAATTCACCCCTCCACTTT. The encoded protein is CASSYRGANNSPLHF.

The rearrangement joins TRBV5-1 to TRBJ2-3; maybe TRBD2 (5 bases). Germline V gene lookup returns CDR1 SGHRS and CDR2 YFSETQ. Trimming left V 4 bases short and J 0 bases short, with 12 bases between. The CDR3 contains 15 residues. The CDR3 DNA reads TGCGCCAGCAGCGCTGGACGGGGAAGCACAGATACGCAGTATTTT. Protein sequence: CASSAGRGSTDTQYF.